This TCR beta chain comes out of a study of blood T cell repertoires in COVID-19. With 6 bases removed from V and 0 bases from J, the gap between germline ends came to 15 bases. The CDR3 consists of 15 residues. The germline gives CDR1 KGHSH, CDR2 LQKENI. Produced via immunoSEQ multiplex PCR; TCRdb's table is partial and in-frame only. The table lists 180,000 or so clones, roughly 83% of them singletons. Specimen: PBMCs or T cells enriched from blood (not recorded which). V is TRBV18 and J is TRBJ2-7; the D gene is possibly TRBD1 (6 bases). The receptor's source is an older woman who had recovered from COVID-19. This CDR3 reads CASSLSRDTSYEQYF. The CDR3 bases are TGTGCCAGCTCGCTCTCCCGGGACACCTCCTACGAGCAGTACTTC.